One sample yielded the 27 T cell receptor beta chains listed below, sequenced in a study of CD8 T cells in ankylosing spondylitis. MiXCR, applied by TCRdb to the 5' RACE reads, yields one record per CDR3 protein. The data hold under 300,000 distinct CDR3 sequences, with around 9.2% observed a single time. The specimen sequenced was blood, either unsorted or a sorted T cell fraction (not recorded which). The receptors derive from a male donor with ankylosing spondylitis or in good health (not recorded which).

This clonotype was recorded many times. The chain recombines TRBV20-1 with TRBJ2-1; 9 bases map to TRBD1. CDR1 and CDR2 (germline): DFQATT, SNEGSKA (reference sequence). The CDR3 is 14 residues long. Trimming at V came to 2 bases and at J to 9 bases, leaving 8 bases not matched to a gene. The CDR3 spells CSARWDRVLFEQFF. The CDR3 DNA reads as TGCAGTGCTAGATGGGACAGGGTTTTATTTGAGCAGTTCTTC.

The chain employs TRBV7-9 and TRBJ1-4; D is possibly TRBD1 (5 bases). This CDR3 is 14 amino acids long. Trimming shortened V by 6 bases and J by 7 bases, and 15 bases separated the two germline ends. CDR1 SEHNR and CDR2 FQNEAQ come from the germline V gene (reference sequence). CDR3 nucleotides: TGTGCCAGCAGAAACCGGGACCCAGCTGAAAAACTGTTTTTT. Amino acid sequence: CASRNRDPAEKLFF.

This clonotype was seen many times. The chain uses TRBV7-2 and TRBJ1-2; 7 bases map to TRBD1. Germline V lookup: CDR1 SGHTA, CDR2 FQGNSA. J lost 6 bases, V lost 2 bases, and 12 bases had no gene match. There are 16 residues in the CDR3. CDR3 in DNA: TGTGCCAGCAGCTTATTAGCTGATAGGGGGCGACATGGCTACACCTTC. Residues: CASSLLADRGRHGYTF.

This clonotype showed up many times. The chain carries TRBV20-1 and TRBJ2-1; a weak D match, TRBD1 (5 bases). CDR3 length: 15 amino acids. Trimming cost V 0 bases and J 5 bases, with 14 bases left between them. Germline V gene data show CDR1 as DFQATT and CDR2 as SNEGSKA (reference sequence). CDR3 nucleotides: TGCAGTGCTAGAGATCTTAGCAGGACACACAATGAGCAGTTCTTC. Amino acids: CSARDLSRTHNEQFF.

In its sample, this clonotype was seen many times. The V gene is TRBV7-3, the J gene TRBJ2-2; 10 bases are shared with TRBD2. This CDR3 has 16 residues. The V and J ends lost 5 bases and 6 bases, in that order; junction bases with no gene match: 9. Germline CDR1 and CDR2: SGHTA and FQGTGA. CDR3 sequence reads: CASSRLASGSPGELFF. Here the CDR3 DNA reads TGTGCCAGCAGCCGGCTAGCTAGCGGGAGCCCCGGGGAGCTGTTTTTT.

V and J are TRBV7-2 and TRBJ1-2, with a weak D call TRBD1 (5 bases). V shed 6 bases and J shed 2 bases, with 10 bases lying between them. This CDR3 region has 13 residues. Germline CDR1 and CDR2: SGHTA and FQGNSA. CDR3 protein: CASRGDSNYGYTF. The DNA of the CDR3 is TGTGCCAGCAGGGGTGACAGCAACTATGGCTACACCTTC.

This clonotype was recorded many times. This chain joins TRBV6-5 and TRBJ2-4; 11 bases map to TRBD2. The junction had 12 bases not matched to a gene; V was cut back by 4 bases and J by 4 bases. The germline gives CDR1 MNHEY, CDR2 SVGAGI. This CDR3 contains 18 residues. The CDR3: CASSSLGVGTSGKNIQYF. In DNA form, the CDR3 reads TGTGCCAGCAGTTCCCTGGGGGTCGGGACTAGCGGTAAAAACATTCAGTACTTC.

This clonotype has more than one count but fewer than ten. The V call is TRBV12-3 or TRBV12-4, the J call TRBJ2-3; D ambiguous. The CDR3 is 15 amino acids. The V end lost 6 bases, the J end lost 3 bases, and 16 bases lay between the germline ends. The CDR3 region has the DNA TGTGCCAGCAGCTTGAGCCCAGTCGTAACAGATACGCAGTATTTT. Protein product: CASSLSPVVTDTQYF.

This clonotype was found many times. The V call is TRBV5-6, the J call TRBJ2-1; 10 bases align to TRBD1. Germline-derived CDR1 and CDR2 are SGHDT and YYEEEE. The CDR3 has 14 amino acids. V dropped 1 base and J dropped 7; count of bases not matched to a gene: 2. The CDR3 loop is CASSLTGQGNEQFF. DNA for the CDR3: TGTGCCAGCAGCTTGACGGGACAGGGGAATGAGCAGTTCTTC.

This clonotype was detected ten times or more. The chain has TRBV12-3 or TRBV12-4 and TRBJ2-1; D is possibly TRBD1 (5 bases). This CDR3 has 13 residues. V gave up 7 bases and J gave up 5 bases, with 12 bases separating them. The DNA of the CDR3 is TGTGCCAGCATTGGGCAGGGAAACAATGAGCAGTTCTTC. It yields the protein CASIGQGNNEQFF.

Turning to this clonotype: Relative to the germline gene, one junction end is altered; a read error may explain this. This chain connects TRBV5-5 to TRBJ2-7; 8 bases line up with TRBD1. Germline assignment: CDR1 SGHKS and CDR2 YYEKEE (reference sequence). The CDR3 consists of 16 residues. CDR3 loop: CASSLALGQVGYERYF. The CDR3 DNA is TGTGCCAGCAGCTTGGCCCTGGGACAGGTGGGGTACGAGCGGTACTTC.

This clonotype was found once. The rearrangement links TRBV18 to TRBJ2-1; no firm D call. The V and J ends lost 0 bases and 9 bases respectively, with 12 bases between them. Per germline, CDR1 KGHSH and CDR2 LQKENI. This CDR3 comprises 14 residues. In DNA, the CDR3 is TGTGCCAGCTCACCACCGGGCCTACTCACTGAGCAGTTCTTC. This encodes CASSPPGLLTEQFF.

This clonotype was counted ten times or more. The V gene is TRBV3-1, the J gene TRBJ2-7; D ambiguous. Germline-derived CDR1 and CDR2 are LGHDT and YNNKEL (reference sequence). V lost 4 bases, J lost 4 bases, and 14 bases lay in between. The CDR3 is 14 residues long. The CDR3 loop reads CASSPRQGPYEQYF. In DNA, the CDR3 is TGTGCCAGCAGCCCCCGACAAGGTCCGTACGAGCAGTACTTC.

Ten or more counts support this clonotype. As DNA, the CDR3 is TGTGCCATCAGTGAAGTATGGGCCACGGGGAACATTCAGTACTTC. Translating it yields CAISEVWATGNIQYF. The chain uses TRBV10-3 and TRBJ2-4; weak D call: TRBD2 (5 bases). The CDR3 runs to 15 residues. Trimming removed 3 bases at V and 7 bases at J, with 16 bases between. Germline V gene data show CDR1 as ENHRY and CDR2 as SYGVKD.

This clonotype has more than one count but fewer than ten. V gene TRBV7-9 combines with J gene TRBJ2-1; a weak D match, TRBD1 (5 bases). The CDR3 runs 13 residues. The germline gives CDR1 SEHNR, CDR2 FQNEAQ (reference sequence). Trimming stripped 3 bases from V and 8 bases from J, with 11 bases between. The CDR3 sequence is CASSFQGEDEQFF. As DNA, the CDR3 is TGTGCCAGCAGCTTCCAGGGTGAGGATGAGCAGTTCTTC.

This clonotype has ten or more counts. The V and J genes are TRBV4-2 and TRBJ2-3; TRBD2 is a possible D gene (6 bases). The CDR3 sequence is 16 residues long. V lost 0 bases, J lost 3 bases, and 13 bases lay in between. The germline gives CDR1 LGHNA, CDR2 YNFKEQ. CDR3: CASSQDYGGGTDTQYF. For the CDR3, the DNA is TGTGCCAGCAGCCAAGATTACGGGGGTGGAACAGATACGCAGTATTTT.

This clonotype was recorded a few times. J is TRBJ2-3 and V is TRBV5-1; 8 bases map to TRBD2. Trimming cost V 4 bases and J 3 bases; bases outside gene matches: 4. CDR3 size: 14 residues. Germline CDR1 reads SGHRS; CDR2 reads YFSETQ. The CDR3 spells CASSGGLETDTQYF. The CDR3 nucleotides read TGCGCCAGCAGCGGGGGACTAGAAACAGATACGCAGTATTTT.

This clonotype was detected many times. V is TRBV4-3 and J is TRBJ1-2, with unresolved D. The CDR3 covers 16 residues. Germline V gene lookup returns CDR1 LGHNA and CDR2 YSLEER. The V end was cut by 0 bases, the J end by 4 bases, with 15 bases between. The CDR3 DNA follows: TGCGCCAGCAGCCAAGAATCAGCTACCTTCGGCTATGGCTACACCTTC. Translated, it gives CASSQESATFGYGYTF.

This clonotype appeared many times. The chain is built from TRBV29-1 and TRBJ1-2; D may be TRBD1 (5 bases). Trimming removed 4 bases from V and 1 base from J, with 13 bases in between. Germline V gene lookup returns CDR1 SQVTM and CDR2 ANQGSEA. This CDR3 is 14 amino acids long. The CDR3 sequence is CSVVGEAFNYGYTF. CDR3 in DNA: TGCAGCGTTGTGGGGGAAGCTTTTAACTATGGCTACACCTTC.

This clonotype has at least ten counts. The CDR3 spells CASSLDPGGNTGELFF. The CDR3, as DNA: TGCGCCAGCAGCTTGGATCCAGGGGGCAACACCGGGGAGCTGTTTTTT. The chain is built from TRBV5-1 and TRBJ2-2, with TRBD1 matching 8 bases. V was pared by 0 bases and J by 2 bases, with 3 bases of the junction left unmatched. The CDR3 contains 16 residues. Looked up from germline, CDR1 is SGHRS and CDR2 is YFSETQ.

There are many counts of this clonotype. CDR3 sequence reads: CASSLAGQFNEKLFF. The CDR3 DNA is TGTGCCAGCAGCTTAGCGGGGCAGTTTAATGAAAAACTGTTTTTT. The chain uses TRBV7-2 and TRBJ1-4; maybe TRBD1 (5 bases). Germline CDR1 reads SGHTA; CDR2 reads FQGNSA. Trimming stripped 0 bases from V and 4 bases from J, with 9 bases between. The length of the CDR3 is 15 residues.

This clonotype came up a few times. The V call is TRBV15, the J call TRBJ2-7; 9 bases are shared with TRBD1. This CDR3 is 14 amino acids long. Looked up from germline, CDR1 is LNHNV and CDR2 is YYDKDF (reference sequence). V trimming: 0 bases; J trimming: 4 bases; junction bases outside the gene matches: 1. The CDR3 nucleotides are TGTGCCACCAGCAGAGATGGACAGGGGTACGAGCAGTACTTC. Its translation is CATSRDGQGYEQYF.

Ten or more counts support this clonotype. The chain couples TRBV7-3 to TRBJ2-1, with D maybe TRBD1 (6 bases). The CDR3 has 14 amino acids. Deletions cut 5 bases from V and 15 bases from J, with 23 bases between. Germline loops: CDR1 SGHTA, CDR2 FQGTGA. The CDR3 is CASSPEIFQGNWFF. The CDR3, as DNA: TGTGCCAGCAGCCCCGAGATTTTTCAGGGGAATTGGTTCTTC.

This clonotype was found a few times. This chain joins TRBV18 and TRBJ1-5; D is undetermined. Trimming left V 2 bases short and J 1 base short, with 6 bases between. In germline, CDR1 is KGHSH, CDR2 LQKENI. This CDR3 is 14 amino acids long. The CDR3 protein is CASSPGISNQPQHF. CDR3 nucleotide sequence: TGTGCCAGCTCACCAGGCATAAGCAATCAGCCCCAGCATTTT.

At least ten counts were recorded for this clonotype. The chain carries TRBV4-3 and TRBJ1-6; 7 bases agree with TRBD1. J gave up 0 bases and V 0 bases, and 11 bases lay outside the gene matches. The CDR3 contains 20 residues. Germline V lookup: CDR1 LGHNA, CDR2 YSLEER. The CDR3 coding sequence is TGCGCCAGCAGCCAAGAAGGGACAGTGGGTGGTAGCTCCTATAATTCACCCCTCCACTTT. This codes for CASSQEGTVGGSSYNSPLHF.

This clonotype was seen at least ten times. The chain combines TRBV12-3 or TRBV12-4 with TRBJ2-1, with no clear D. This CDR3 is built from 11 residues. Trimming removed 5 bases from V and 6 bases from J, with 5 bases in between. In nucleotides, the CDR3 is TGTGCCAGCAGTCCCCGCAATGAGCAGTTCTTC. As protein: CASSPRNEQFF.

This clonotype was counted at least ten times. The CDR3 here is CASSPGQIYTF. DNA of the CDR3: TGTGCCAGCTCACCGGGACAAATCTACACCTTC. The V and J genes are TRBV18 and TRBJ1-2, with D possibly matching TRBD1 (6 bases). CDR3 size: 11 residues. In germline, CDR1 is KGHSH, CDR2 LQKENI. V lost 3 bases to trimming and J lost 10 bases, with 9 bases between them.